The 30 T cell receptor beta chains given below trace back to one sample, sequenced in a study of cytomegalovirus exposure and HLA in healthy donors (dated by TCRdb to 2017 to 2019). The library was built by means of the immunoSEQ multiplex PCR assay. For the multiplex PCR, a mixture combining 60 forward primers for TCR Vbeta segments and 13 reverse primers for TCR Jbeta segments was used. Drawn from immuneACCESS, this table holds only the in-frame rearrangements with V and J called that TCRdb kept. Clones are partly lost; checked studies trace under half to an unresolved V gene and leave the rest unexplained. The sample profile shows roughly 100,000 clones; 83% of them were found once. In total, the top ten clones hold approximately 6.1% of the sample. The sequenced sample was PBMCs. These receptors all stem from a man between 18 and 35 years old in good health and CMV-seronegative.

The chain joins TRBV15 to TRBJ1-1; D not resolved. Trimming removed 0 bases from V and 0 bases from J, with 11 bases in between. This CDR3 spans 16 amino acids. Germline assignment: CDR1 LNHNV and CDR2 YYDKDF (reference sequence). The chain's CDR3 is CATSRDMGGLNTEAFF. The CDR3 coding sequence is TGTGCCACCAGCAGAGATATGGGAGGCTTGAACACTGAAGCTTTCTTT.

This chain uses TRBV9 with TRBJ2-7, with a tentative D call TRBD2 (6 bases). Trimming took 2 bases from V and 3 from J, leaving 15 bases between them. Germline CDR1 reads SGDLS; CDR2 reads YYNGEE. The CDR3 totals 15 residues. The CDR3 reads CASSVARDSIYEQYF. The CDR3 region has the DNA TGTGCCAGCAGCGTCGCCCGGGACTCGATCTACGAGCAGTACTTC.

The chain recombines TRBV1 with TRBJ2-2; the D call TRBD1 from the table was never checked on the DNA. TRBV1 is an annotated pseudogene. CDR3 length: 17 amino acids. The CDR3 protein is CTSSQVKTGGNTGELFF. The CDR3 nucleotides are TGCACCAGCAGCCAAGTTAAAACAGGGGGGAACACCGGGGAGCTGTTTTTT.

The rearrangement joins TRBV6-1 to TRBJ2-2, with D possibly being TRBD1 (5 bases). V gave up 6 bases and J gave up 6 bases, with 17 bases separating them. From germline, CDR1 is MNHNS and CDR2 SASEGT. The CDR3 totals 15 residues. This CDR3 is CASSLRRVNAGELFF. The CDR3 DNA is TGTGCCAGCAGCCTTCGCAGGGTCAACGCCGGGGAGCTGTTTTTT.

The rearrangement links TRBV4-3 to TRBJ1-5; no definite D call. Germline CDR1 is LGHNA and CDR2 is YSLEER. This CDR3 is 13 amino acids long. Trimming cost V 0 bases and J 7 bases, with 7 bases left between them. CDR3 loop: CASSQDRGQPQHF. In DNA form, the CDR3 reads TGCGCCAGCAGCCAAGACCGGGGACAGCCCCAGCATTTT.

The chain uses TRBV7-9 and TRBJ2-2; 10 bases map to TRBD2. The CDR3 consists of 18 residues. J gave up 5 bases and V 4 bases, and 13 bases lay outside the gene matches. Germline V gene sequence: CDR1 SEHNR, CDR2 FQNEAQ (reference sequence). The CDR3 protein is CASSSTDGLAGVTGELFF. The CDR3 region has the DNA TGTGCCAGCAGCTCCACGGACGGTCTAGCGGGAGTGACCGGGGAGCTGTTTTTT.

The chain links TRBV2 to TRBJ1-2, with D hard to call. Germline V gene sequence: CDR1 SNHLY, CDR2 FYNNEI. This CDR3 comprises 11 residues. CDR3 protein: CVQPSRGGYTF. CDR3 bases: TGTGTCCAGCCATCGCGGGGAGGCTACACCTTC. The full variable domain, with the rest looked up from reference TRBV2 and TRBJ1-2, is EPEVTQTPSHQVTQMGQEVILRCVPISNHLYFYWYRQILGQKVEFLVSFYNNEISEKSEIFDDQFSVERPDGSNFTLKIRSTKLEDSAMYFCVQPSRGGYTFGSGTRLTVV.

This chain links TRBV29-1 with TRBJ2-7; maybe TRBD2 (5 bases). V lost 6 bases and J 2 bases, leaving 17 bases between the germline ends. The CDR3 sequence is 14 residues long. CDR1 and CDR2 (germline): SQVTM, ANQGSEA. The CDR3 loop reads CSVALGDAPYEQYF. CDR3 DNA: TGCAGCGTGGCCCTGGGAGACGCACCCTACGAGCAGTACTTC.

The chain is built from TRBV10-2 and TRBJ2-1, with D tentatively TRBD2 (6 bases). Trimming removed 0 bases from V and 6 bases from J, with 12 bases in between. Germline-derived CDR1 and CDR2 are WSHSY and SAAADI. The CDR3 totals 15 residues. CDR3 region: CASSESSLGGNEQFF. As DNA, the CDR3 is TGCGCCAGCAGTGAGTCGAGTCTCGGGGGCAATGAGCAGTTCTTC.

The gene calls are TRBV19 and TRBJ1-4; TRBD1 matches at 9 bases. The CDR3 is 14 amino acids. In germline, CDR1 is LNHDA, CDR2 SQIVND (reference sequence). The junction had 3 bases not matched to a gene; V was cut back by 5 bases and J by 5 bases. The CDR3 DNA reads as TGTGCCAGTAGTCCCGACAGGGGGAATGAAAAACTGTTTTTT. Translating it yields CASSPDRGNEKLFF.

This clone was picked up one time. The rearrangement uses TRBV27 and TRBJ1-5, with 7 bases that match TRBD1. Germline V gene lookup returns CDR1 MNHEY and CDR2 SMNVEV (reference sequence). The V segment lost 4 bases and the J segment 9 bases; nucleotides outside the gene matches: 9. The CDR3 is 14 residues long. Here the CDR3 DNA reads TGTGCCAGCAGTTCCGGGACAGCCGTGGGGCCCCAGCATTTT. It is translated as CASSSGTAVGPQHF.

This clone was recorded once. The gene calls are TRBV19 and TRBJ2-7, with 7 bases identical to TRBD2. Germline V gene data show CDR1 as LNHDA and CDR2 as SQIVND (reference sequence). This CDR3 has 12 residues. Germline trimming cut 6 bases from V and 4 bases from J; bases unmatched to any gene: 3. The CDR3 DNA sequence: TGTGCCAGTAGAGGTAGCGGGTACGAGCAGTACTTC. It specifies CASRGSGYEQYF.

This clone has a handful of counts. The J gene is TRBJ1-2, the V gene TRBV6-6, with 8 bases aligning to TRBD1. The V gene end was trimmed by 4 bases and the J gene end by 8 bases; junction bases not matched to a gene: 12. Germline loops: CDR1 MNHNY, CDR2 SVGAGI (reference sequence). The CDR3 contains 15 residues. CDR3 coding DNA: TGTGCCAGCAGTTGGTCGGACAGGGACCATTTGGGCTACACCTTC. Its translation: CASSWSDRDHLGYTF.

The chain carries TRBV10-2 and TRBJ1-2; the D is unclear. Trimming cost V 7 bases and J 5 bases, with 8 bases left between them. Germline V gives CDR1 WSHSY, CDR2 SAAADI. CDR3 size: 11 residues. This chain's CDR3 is CASTTEYGYTF. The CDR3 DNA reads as TGCGCCAGCACAACTGAGTATGGCTACACCTTC.

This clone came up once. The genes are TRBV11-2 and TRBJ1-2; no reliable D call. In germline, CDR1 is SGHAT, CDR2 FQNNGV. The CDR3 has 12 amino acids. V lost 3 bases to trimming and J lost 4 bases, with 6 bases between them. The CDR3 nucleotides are TGTGCCAGCAGCTTGGGCACCTATGGCTACACCTTC. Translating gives CASSLGTYGYTF.

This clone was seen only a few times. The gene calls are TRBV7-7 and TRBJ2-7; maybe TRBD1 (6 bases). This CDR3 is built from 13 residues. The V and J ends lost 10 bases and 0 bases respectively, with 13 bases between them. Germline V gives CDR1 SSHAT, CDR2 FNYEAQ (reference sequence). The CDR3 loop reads CANRRGSSYEQYF. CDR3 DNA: TGTGCCAACCGCAGGGGTAGCTCCTACGAGCAGTACTTC.

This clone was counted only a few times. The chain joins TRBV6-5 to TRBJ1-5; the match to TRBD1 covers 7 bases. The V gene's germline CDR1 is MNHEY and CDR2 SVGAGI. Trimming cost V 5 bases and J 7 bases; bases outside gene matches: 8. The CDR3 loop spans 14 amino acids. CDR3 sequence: CASSQTGRKQPQHF. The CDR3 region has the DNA TGTGCCAGCAGTCAGACAGGGCGGAAACAGCCCCAGCATTTT.

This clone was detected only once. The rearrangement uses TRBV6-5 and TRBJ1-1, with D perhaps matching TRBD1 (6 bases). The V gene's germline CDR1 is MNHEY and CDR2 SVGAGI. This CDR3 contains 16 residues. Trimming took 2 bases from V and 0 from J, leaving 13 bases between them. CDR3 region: CASSYTGNSVNTEAFF. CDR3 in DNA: TGTGCCAGCAGTTACACAGGGAATTCGGTGAACACTGAAGCTTTCTTT.

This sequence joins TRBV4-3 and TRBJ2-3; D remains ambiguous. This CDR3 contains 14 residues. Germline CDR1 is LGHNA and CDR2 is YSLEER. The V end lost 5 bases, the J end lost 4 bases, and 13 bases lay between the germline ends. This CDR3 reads CASSRTGRSDTQYF. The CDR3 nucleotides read TGCGCCAGCAGCAGAACGGGTCGGTCAGATACGCAGTATTTT.

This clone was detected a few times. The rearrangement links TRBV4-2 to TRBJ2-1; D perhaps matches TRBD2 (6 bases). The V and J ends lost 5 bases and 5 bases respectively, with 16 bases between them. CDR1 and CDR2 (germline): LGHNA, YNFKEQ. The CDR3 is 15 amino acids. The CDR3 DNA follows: TGTGCCAGCAGCGTAAGGACTACCATCGACAATGAGCAGTTCTTC. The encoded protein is CASSVRTTIDNEQFF.

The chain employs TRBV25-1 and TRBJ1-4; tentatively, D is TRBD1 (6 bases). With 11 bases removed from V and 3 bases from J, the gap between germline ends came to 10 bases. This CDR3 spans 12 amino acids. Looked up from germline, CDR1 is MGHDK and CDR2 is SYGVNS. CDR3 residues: CALQGPNEKLFF. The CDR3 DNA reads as TGTGCCTTACAGGGCCCTAATGAAAAACTGTTTTTT.

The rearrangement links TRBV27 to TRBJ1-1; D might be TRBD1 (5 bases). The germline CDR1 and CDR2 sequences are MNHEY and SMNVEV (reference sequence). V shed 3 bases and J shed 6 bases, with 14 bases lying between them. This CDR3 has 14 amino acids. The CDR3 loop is CASSFAGSLAEAFF. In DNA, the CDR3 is TGTGCCAGCAGTTTTGCAGGGTCGTTGGCTGAAGCTTTCTTT.

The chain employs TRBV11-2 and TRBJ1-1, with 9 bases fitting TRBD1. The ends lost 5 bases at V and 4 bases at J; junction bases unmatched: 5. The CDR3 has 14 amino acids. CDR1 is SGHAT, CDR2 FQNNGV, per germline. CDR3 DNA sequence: TGTGCCAGCAGCGCCGTGGACAGGGGCACTGAAGCTTTCTTT. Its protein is CASSAVDRGTEAFF.

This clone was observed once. CDR3 coding DNA: TGCGCCAGCAGCTTGGACGGGAGGGATGGGAATGAGCAGTTCTTC. It is translated as CASSLDGRDGNEQFF. The genes are TRBV5-1 and TRBJ2-1, with 8 bases matching TRBD2. CDR1 SGHRS and CDR2 YFSETQ come from the germline V gene. The CDR3 has 15 amino acids. The V segment lost 0 bases and the J segment 7 bases; nucleotides outside the gene matches: 6.

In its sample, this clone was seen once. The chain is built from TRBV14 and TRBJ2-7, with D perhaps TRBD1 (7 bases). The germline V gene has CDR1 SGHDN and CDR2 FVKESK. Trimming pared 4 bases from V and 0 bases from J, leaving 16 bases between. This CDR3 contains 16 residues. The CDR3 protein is CASSPGDNRGSYEQYF. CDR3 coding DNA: TGTGCCAGCAGCCCGGGGGACAACAGGGGCTCCTACGAGCAGTACTTC.

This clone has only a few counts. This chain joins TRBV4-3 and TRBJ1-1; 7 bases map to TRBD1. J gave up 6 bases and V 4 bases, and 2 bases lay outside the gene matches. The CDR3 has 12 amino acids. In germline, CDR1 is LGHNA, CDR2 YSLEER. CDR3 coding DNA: TGCGCCAGCAGCCCAGGGGGTGCTGAAGCTTTCTTT. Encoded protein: CASSPGGAEAFF.

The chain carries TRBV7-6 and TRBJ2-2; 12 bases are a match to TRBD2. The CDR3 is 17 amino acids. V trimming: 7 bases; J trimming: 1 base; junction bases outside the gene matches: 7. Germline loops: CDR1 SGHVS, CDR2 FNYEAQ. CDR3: CASTPGLAGMNTGELFF. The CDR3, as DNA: TGTGCCAGCACCCCGGGACTAGCGGGTATGAACACCGGGGAGCTGTTTTTT.

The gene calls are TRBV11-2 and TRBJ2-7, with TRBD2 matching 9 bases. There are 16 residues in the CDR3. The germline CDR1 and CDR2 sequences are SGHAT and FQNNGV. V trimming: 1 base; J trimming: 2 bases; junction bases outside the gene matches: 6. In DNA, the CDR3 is TGTGCCAGCAGCTTAGTCCCAGCGGGAGGCCCCTACGAGCAGTACTTC. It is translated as CASSLVPAGGPYEQYF.

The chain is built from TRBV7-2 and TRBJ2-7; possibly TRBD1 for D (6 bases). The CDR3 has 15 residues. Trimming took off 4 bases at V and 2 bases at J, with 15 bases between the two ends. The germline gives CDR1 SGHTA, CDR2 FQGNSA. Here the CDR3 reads CASSSTGQKTYEQYF. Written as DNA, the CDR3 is TGTGCCAGCAGCTCGACCGGACAGAAAACCTACGAGCAGTACTTC. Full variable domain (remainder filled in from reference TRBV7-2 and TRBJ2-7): GAGVSQSPSNKVTEKGKDVELRCDPISGHTALYWYRQSLGQGLEFLIYFQGNSAPDKSGLPSDRFSAERTGGSVSTLTIQRTQQEDSAVYLCASSSTGQKTYEQYFGPGTRLTVT.

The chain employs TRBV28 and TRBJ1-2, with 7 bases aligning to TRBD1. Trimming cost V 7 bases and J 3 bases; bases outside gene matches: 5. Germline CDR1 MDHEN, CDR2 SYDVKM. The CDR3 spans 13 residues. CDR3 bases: TGTGCCAGCATTAAACAGGGGTACTATGGCTACACCTTC. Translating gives CASIKQGYYGYTF.